The next 11 T cell receptor beta chains were all read from a single sample in a study of blood T cells in healthy people across ages (dated by TCRdb to 2015 to 2017). Library method: 5' RACE. A second about 7 to 11 cycle PCR used a sample-barcoded 5' primer and a J-beta primer mix. The public reads were run again by TCRdb, first through fastp at Q25 and then through MiXCR, and only productive beta chains were kept. Every distinct CDR3 protein forms one entry, paired with its most common genes and DNA. The sample table shows 1.8 million or so distinct CDR3 sequences, and approximately 39% are seen once. 23% of the sample goes to the ten largest clones. The sequencing sample was made of blood. All receptors come from a human donor in good health.

This sequence joins TRBV24-1 and TRBJ2-3, with 7 positions matching TRBD1. V shed 12 bases, J shed 6 bases, and the junction held 17 bases outside the gene matches. Looked up from germline, CDR1 is KGHDR and CDR2 is SFDVKD. CDR3 length: 15 amino acids. CDR3 in amino acids: CAASYTKGAADTQYF. CDR3 DNA sequence: TGTGCCGCATCTTACACCAAGGGGGCGGCGGATACGCAGTATTTT.

This clonotype has ten or more counts. The J gene is TRBJ1-2, the V gene TRBV20-1, with D maybe TRBD1 (5 bases). V was trimmed by 4 bases and J by 6 bases, leaving 30 bases between them. The germline gives CDR1 DFQATT, CDR2 SNEGSKA (reference sequence). The CDR3 sequence is 18 residues long. CDR3 amino acids: CSANPFLSGPFQEDGYTF. The CDR3 DNA follows: TGCAGTGCTAACCCTTTTCTTTCAGGGCCCTTCCAGGAGGATGGCTACACCTTC.

As regards this clonotype: The junction departs from the called germline gene at one end, perhaps through a read error. The chain couples TRBV12-3 or TRBV12-4 to TRBJ1-2; the D gene is possibly TRBD1 (5 bases). CDR3 length: 13 residues. The CDR3 loop reads CASSLSDSYGHTF. The CDR3 nucleotides are TGTGCCAGCAGTTTAAGCGACAGCTATGGCCACACCTTC.

This clonotype turned up a few times. The genes are TRBV11-3 and TRBJ2-3, with D perhaps matching TRBD2 (7 bases). Per germline, CDR1 SGHNT and CDR2 YENEEA. The CDR3 covers 15 residues. V was trimmed by 5 bases and J by 4 bases, leaving 16 bases between them. The CDR3 loop reads CASSPLARGPDTQYF. In nucleotides, the CDR3 is TGTGCCAGCAGCCCTCTGGCGCGGGGGCCAGATACGCAGTATTTT.

This clonotype was seen more than once but under ten times. V and J are TRBV7-2 and TRBJ2-3, with 10 bases lining up with TRBD2. The CDR3 is made up of 18 amino acids. After removal of 2 bases from V and 3 bases from J, the junction contained 11 bases not matched to a gene. Looked up from germline, CDR1 is SGHTA and CDR2 is FQGNSA. The chain's CDR3 is CASSLRWSGGAGTDTQYF. The CDR3 nucleotides are TGTGCCAGCAGCTTAAGGTGGAGCGGGGGGGCAGGGACAGATACGCAGTATTTT.

The rearrangement uses TRBV25-1 and TRBJ2-7; D is undetermined. Germline V gene sequence: CDR1 MGHDK, CDR2 SYGVNS. There are 12 residues in the CDR3. V lost 3 bases and J 6 bases, leaving 9 bases between the germline ends. The CDR3 loop is CASSDPSREQYF. CDR3 nucleotides: TGTGCCAGCAGTGACCCCTCTCGCGAGCAGTACTTC.

This clonotype was picked up a small number of times. The CDR3 is CSARVAASGETQYF. CDR3 nucleotides: TGCAGTGCTAGAGTTGCGGCTAGCGGAGAGACCCAGTACTTC. The chain couples TRBV20-1 to TRBJ2-5; TRBD2 aligns across 7 bases. Germline assignment: CDR1 DFQATT and CDR2 SNEGSKA (reference sequence). The CDR3 is made up of 14 amino acids. With V trimmed by 1 base and J by 4 bases, 6 bases remained unmatched.

This clonotype was detected only a few times. This chain joins TRBV7-9 and TRBJ1-2; the match to TRBD1 covers 12 bases. Losses at the gene ends were 5 bases for V and 6 bases for J; bases not matched to a gene: 7. Germline V lookup: CDR1 SEHNR, CDR2 FQNEAQ (reference sequence). The CDR3 runs 15 residues. CDR3 loop: CASSRWDRGRNGYTF. The CDR3 DNA sequence: TGTGCCAGCAGCCGCTGGGACAGGGGGCGGAATGGCTACACCTTC.

The chain has TRBV6-1 and TRBJ1-1; a possible D gene is TRBD1 (5 bases). The CDR3 spans 12 residues. With 11 bases removed from V and 1 base from J, the gap between germline ends came to 11 bases. Germline CDR1 MNHNS, CDR2 SASEGT. The CDR3 reads CAARVQNTEAFF. Written as DNA, the CDR3 is TGTGCCGCCAGGGTGCAGAACACTGAAGCTTTCTTT.

This clonotype was seen a handful of times. This sequence joins TRBV7-2 and TRBJ2-4; TRBD1 aligns across 10 bases. The V gene end was trimmed by 1 base and the J gene end by 7 bases; junction bases not matched to a gene: 4. The germline V gene encodes CDR1 SGHTA and CDR2 FQGNSA. The CDR3 totals 15 residues. CDR3 protein: CASSLGQGAWNIQYF. The CDR3 DNA sequence: TGTGCCAGCAGCTTAGGACAGGGGGCTTGGAACATTCAGTACTTC.

The chain uses TRBV4-2 and TRBJ2-2; either TRBD1 or TRBD2 may supply D (5 bases each). From germline, CDR1 is LGHNA and CDR2 YNFKEQ. V was trimmed by 6 bases and J by 3 bases, leaving 17 bases between them. The CDR3 consists of 16 residues. CDR3 amino acids: CASRPSGRGYTGELFF. In DNA, the CDR3 is TGTGCCAGCAGACCGTCGGGACGGGGTTACACCGGGGAGCTGTTTTTT.